This T cell receptor beta chain was observed in a study of tumor-infiltrating lymphocytes in primary liver carcinoma. Overall study: Patients had primary liver carcinoma treated by surgical resection. Overall study findings and caveats: Tumor top-250-clone fraction significantly exceeded that of blood (p = 0.039). The study found tumor-adjacent and tumor-blood pairs overlapped less than tumor region pairs.

Trimming took 5 bases from V and 7 from J, leaving 20 bases between them. The CDR3 contains 15 residues. CDR1 is SGHAT, CDR2 FQNNGV, per germline. The input was 500 ng total RNA; TCR beta cDNA was made from it with a constant-region primer. Slightly modified ARM-PCR with three nested multiplex PCR rounds yielded TCR beta libraries. The study ran its first two PCR rounds for around 10 cycles each, using TRBV1-TRBV30 forward primers and a C-beta reverse primer. Using its own MiXCR run on the multiplex PCR reads, TCRdb lists one record per CDR3 protein. The table lists hundreds of thousands of distinct CDR3 sequences, about 50% of them singletons. The study extracted blood RNA from unsorted whole blood and also extracted germline DNA. They drew about 4 milliliters of peripheral blood before surgery. Notes on this clonotype: As yet, its antigen is unknown.

The TCR comes from a woman aged 25 to 39 with primary liver carcinoma and hepatitis B virus infection. The source material was peripheral blood. V and J are TRBV11-2 and TRBJ2-5; D not certain. The CDR3 loop is CASSTTQDRLRTQYF. Written as DNA, the CDR3 is TGTGCCAGCAGCACCACGCAGGACCGTCTGCGGACCCAGTACTTC.